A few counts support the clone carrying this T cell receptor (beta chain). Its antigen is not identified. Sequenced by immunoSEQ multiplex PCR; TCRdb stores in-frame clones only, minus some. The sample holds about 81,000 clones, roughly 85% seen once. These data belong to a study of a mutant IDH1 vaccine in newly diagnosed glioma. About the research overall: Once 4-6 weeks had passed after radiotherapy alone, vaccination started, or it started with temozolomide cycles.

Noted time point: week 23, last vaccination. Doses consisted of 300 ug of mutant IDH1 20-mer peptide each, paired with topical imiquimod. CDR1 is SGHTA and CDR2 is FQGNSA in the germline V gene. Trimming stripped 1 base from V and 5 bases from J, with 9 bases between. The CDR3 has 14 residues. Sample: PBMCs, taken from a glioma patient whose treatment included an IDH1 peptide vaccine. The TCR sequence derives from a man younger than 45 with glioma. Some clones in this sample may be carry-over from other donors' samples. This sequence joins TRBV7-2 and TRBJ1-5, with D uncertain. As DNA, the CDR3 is TGTGCCAGCAGCTTAGTGTTAGGTCATCAGCCCCAGCATTTT. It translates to CASSLVLGHQPQHF.